These T cell receptor beta chains were read from a single sample in a study of radiotherapy plus CTLA-4 blockade in lung cancer. Some clones are missing from TCRdb's copy, which holds only in-frame ones; the method was immunoSEQ multiplex PCR. Among fewer than 90,000 clones listed, around 83% were seen once. This sample comprised peripheral blood, obtained from a patient treated with radiotherapy plus ipilimumab. Every receptor here comes from a human donor with non-small cell lung cancer who had stable disease on radiotherapy plus ipilimumab. Each CDR3 is given with its conserved first and last residue. Fields, in order: J gene, V gene, clone size, CDR3 protein. Size tells how often a clone was seen (once, few, many) or the class of an expanded clone, and some rows leave it out.

j_gene: TRBJ2-7; v_gene: TRBV2; abundance: .; CDR3aa: CASLPATGGEQYF
j_gene: TRBJ2-1; v_gene: TRBV25-1; abundance: .; CDR3aa: CASRAGGPYNEQFF
j_gene: TRBJ1-5; v_gene: TRBV4-1; abundance: .; CDR3aa: CASSQDDRRPQHF
j_gene: TRBJ1-4; v_gene: TRBV9; abundance: once; CDR3aa: CASSAGQVDNEKLFF
j_gene: TRBJ1-1; v_gene: TRBV27; abundance: .; CDR3aa: CASSKTVNTEAFF
j_gene: TRBJ2-7; v_gene: TRBV19; abundance: .; CDR3aa: CASSPTSGSPYEQYF
j_gene: TRBJ2-7; v_gene: TRBV14; abundance: few; CDR3aa: CASSPRTVHRDEQYF
j_gene: TRBJ2-1; v_gene: TRBV10-3; abundance: .; CDR3aa: CAISEPDLPQFF
j_gene: TRBJ2-7; v_gene: TRBV11-1; abundance: .; CDR3aa: CASSLARGEQYF
j_gene: TRBJ2-2; v_gene: TRBV7-7; abundance: .; CDR3aa: CASSPGTSVTGELFF
j_gene: TRBJ2-2; v_gene: TRBV7-3; abundance: .; CDR3aa: CASSSGTGELFF
j_gene: TRBJ2-1; v_gene: TRBV11-2; abundance: .; CDR3aa: CASSLGAGQSNEQFF
j_gene: TRBJ1-5; v_gene: TRBV6-1; abundance: .; CDR3aa: CASSDWERQPQHF
j_gene: TRBJ2-7; v_gene: TRBV5-6; abundance: .; CDR3aa: CASSLAGVSYEQYF
j_gene: TRBJ2-1; v_gene: TRBV7-9; abundance: .; CDR3aa: CASSLDPLEQFF
j_gene: TRBJ2-2; v_gene: TRBV19; abundance: .; CDR3aa: CASTEQGNTGELFF
j_gene: TRBJ2-3; v_gene: TRBV2; abundance: .; CDR3aa: CASSDVGQGTDTQYF
j_gene: TRBJ2-7; v_gene: TRBV28; abundance: .; CDR3aa: CASSRIAGSTYEQYF
j_gene: TRBJ2-6; v_gene: TRBV6-1; abundance: .; CDR3aa: CASSDAGFSGANVLTF
j_gene: TRBJ2-7; v_gene: TRBV27; abundance: .; CDR3aa: CASSGGGYEQYF
j_gene: TRBJ2-1; v_gene: TRBV7-2; abundance: once; CDR3aa: CASSSTSGNEQFF
j_gene: TRBJ2-7; v_gene: TRBV7-9; abundance: .; CDR3aa: CASSPPGLSSYEQYF
j_gene: TRBJ1-1; v_gene: TRBV4-2; abundance: .; CDR3aa: CASSQDLMGGRTEAFF